This TCR beta chain is drawn from a study of blood T cells in healthy people across ages. The CDR3 runs 13 residues. J was trimmed by 7 bases and V by 5 bases; bases with no gene match: 6. The germline V gene encodes CDR1 DFQATT and CDR2 SNEGSKA (reference sequence). The donors, healthy Caucasians from Russia, were aged about 6 to 95. The draw of peripheral blood yielded ten milliliters from each donor. Total RNA amounts of at least 5.5 micrograms were extracted per sample. A second PCR, run for roughly 7 to 12 cycles, used a sample-barcoded 5' primer plus a J-beta primer mix. Each cDNA molecule carried a tag from a template-switch adaptor that contained 12 random nucleotides. TCRdb called the 5' RACE reads again in MiXCR, with one record for every CDR3 protein. The data show some 1 million distinct CDR3 sequences, 35% to 50% seen once.

The rearrangement joins TRBV20-1 to TRBJ1-3; TRBD1 matches at 9 bases. The clonotype originates from a woman aged 55 to 70 in good health. The sample taken for sequencing was blood. CDR3 nucleotides: TGCAGTGCTTCGACAGGGGGTAGGAACACCATATATTTT. Amino acids: CSASTGGRNTIYF.